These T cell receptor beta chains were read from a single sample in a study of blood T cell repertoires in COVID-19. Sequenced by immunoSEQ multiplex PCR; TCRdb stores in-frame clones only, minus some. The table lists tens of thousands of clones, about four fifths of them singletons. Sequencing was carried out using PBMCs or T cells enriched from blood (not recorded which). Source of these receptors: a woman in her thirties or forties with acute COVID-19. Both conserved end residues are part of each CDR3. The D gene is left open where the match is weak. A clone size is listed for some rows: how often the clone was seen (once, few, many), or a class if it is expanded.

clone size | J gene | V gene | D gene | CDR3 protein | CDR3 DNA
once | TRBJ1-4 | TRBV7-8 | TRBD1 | CASSSAGTVPEKLFF | TGTGCCAGCAGCTCGGCCGGGACAGTCCCGGAAAAACTGTTTTTT
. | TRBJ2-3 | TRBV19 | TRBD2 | CASSPSGVTDTQYF | TGTGCCAGTAGTCCTAGCGGGGTGACAGATACGCAGTATTTT
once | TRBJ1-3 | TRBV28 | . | CASRLPGGNTIYF | TGTGCCAGCAGGCTACCAGGGGGAAACACCATATATTTT
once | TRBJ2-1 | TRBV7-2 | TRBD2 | CASSLVVGRASYNEQFF | TGTGCCAGCAGCTTAGTGGTCGGGAGGGCCTCCTACAATGAGCAGTTCTTC
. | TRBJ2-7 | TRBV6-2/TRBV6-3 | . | CASSSATGLTYEQYF | TGTGCCAGCAGTTCCGCAACAGGGTTGACCTACGAGCAGTACTTC
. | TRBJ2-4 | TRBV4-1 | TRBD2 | CASRLGTSGRNIQYF | TGCGCCAGCAGACTAGGGACTAGCGGGAGGAACATTCAGTACTTC
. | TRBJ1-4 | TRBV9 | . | CASSGDAAQGEKLFF | TGTGCCAGCAGCGGGGACGCTGCTCAGGGGGAAAAACTGTTTTTT
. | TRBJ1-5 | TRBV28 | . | CASRRLSQSNQPQHF | TGTGCCAGCAGACGCTTGAGCCAAAGCAATCAGCCCCAGCATTTT
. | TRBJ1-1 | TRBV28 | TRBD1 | CASGRTGGDTEAFF | TGTGCCAGCGGACGGACAGGGGGCGACACTGAAGCTTTCTTT
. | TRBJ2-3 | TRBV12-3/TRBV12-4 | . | CASSRTATDTQYF | TGTGCCAGCAGTAGGACAGCTACAGATACGCAGTATTTT
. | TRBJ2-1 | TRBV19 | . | CASNPDRSSYNEQFF | TGTGCCAGTAACCCAGACAGGAGCTCCTACAATGAGCAGTTCTTC
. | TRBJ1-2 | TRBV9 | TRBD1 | CASSVGHSAGGGYTF | TGTGCCAGCAGCGTAGGTCATTCGGCAGGGGGTGGCTACACCTTC
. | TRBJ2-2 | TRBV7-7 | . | CASSPTGLNTGELFF | TGTGCCAGCAGCCCAACAGGTTTGAACACCGGGGAGCTGTTTTTT
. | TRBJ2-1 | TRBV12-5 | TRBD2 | CASGSTSGRGYNEQFF | TGTGCTAGTGGTTCGACTAGCGGGAGGGGCTACAATGAGCAGTTCTTC
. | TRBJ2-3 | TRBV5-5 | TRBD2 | CASTLGLAGTDTQYF | TGTGCCAGCACCCTAGGGCTAGCGGGAACAGATACGCAGTATTTT
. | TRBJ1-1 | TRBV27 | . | CASRIRGSTEAFF | TGTGCCAGCAGGATACGGGGGAGCACTGAAGCTTTCTTT
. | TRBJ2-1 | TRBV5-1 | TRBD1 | CASSRDSSSYNEQFF | TGCGCCAGCAGCCGGGACAGTAGCTCCTACAATGAGCAGTTCTTC
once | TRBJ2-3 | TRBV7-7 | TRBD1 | CASSSSGQPTDTQYF | TGTGCCAGCAGCTCATCGGGACAGCCCACAGATACGCAGTATTTT
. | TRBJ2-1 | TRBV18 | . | CASSPVSNNEQFF | TGTGCCAGCTCACCGGTCAGTAACAATGAGCAGTTCTTC
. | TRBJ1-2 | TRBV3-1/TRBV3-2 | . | CASSQDRDYGYTF | TGTGCCAGCAGCCAAGACAGGGACTATGGCTACACCTTC
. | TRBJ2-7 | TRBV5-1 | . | CASNGGQSISYEQYF | TGCGCCAGCAACGGGGGACAGTCGATCTCCTACGAGCAGTACTTC
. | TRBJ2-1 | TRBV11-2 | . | CASSQIALNEQFF | TGTGCCAGCAGCCAGATAGCCCTCAATGAGCAGTTCTTC
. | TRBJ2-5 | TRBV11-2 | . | CASSFRGFGETQYF | TGTGCCAGCAGCTTCAGGGGATTTGGGGAGACCCAGTACTTC
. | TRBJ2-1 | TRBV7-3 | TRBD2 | CASSSGTSRYNEQFF | TGTGCCAGCAGTTCCGGGACTAGCAGATACAATGAGCAGTTCTTC
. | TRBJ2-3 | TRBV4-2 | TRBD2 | CASSQDPQTSPDTQYF | TGTGCCAGCAGCCAAGATCCACAGACTAGCCCAGATACGCAGTATTTT
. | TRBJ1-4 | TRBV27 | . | CASSLFRGWKLFF | TGTGCCAGCAGTTTATTTCGGGGTTGGAAACTGTTTTTT
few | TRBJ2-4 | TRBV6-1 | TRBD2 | CASSELAENIQYF | TGTGCCAGCAGTGAACTAGCGGAAAACATTCAGTACTTC
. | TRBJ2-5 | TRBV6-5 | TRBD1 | CASSQTGGEAETQYF | TGTGCCAGCAGCCAAACAGGGGGCGAGGCAGAGACCCAGTACTTC
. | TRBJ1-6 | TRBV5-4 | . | CASSSSNSPLHF | TGTGCCAGCAGCTCTTCTAATTCACCCCTCCACTTT
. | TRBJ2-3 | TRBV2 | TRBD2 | CASRTSGGWITDTQYF | TGTGCCAGTCGGACTAGCGGGGGATGGATAACAGATACGCAGTATTTT
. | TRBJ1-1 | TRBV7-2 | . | CASSLAQTGLMNTEAFF | TGTGCCAGCAGCTTAGCTCAGACAGGTCTAATGAACACTGAAGCTTTCTTT
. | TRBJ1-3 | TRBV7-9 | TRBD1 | CASSPGGSPGGTIYF | TGTGCCAGCAGCCCAGGGGGTTCCCCCGGGGGCACCATATATTTT
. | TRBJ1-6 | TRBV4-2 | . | CASSQVGSRSPLHF | TGTGCCAGCAGCCAAGTAGGGAGTCGTTCACCCCTCCACTTT
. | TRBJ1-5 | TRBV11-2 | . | CASSLDYLNQPQHF | TGTGCCAGCAGCTTAGATTATTTGAATCAGCCCCAGCATTTT
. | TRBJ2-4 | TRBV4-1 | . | CASSPLGVKNIQYF | TGCGCCAGCAGCCCTTTAGGGGTCAAAAACATTCAGTACTTC
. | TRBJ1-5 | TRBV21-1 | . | CASSKERIWVTQPQHF | TGTGCCAGCAGCAAAGAGCGGATATGGGTTACGCAGCCCCAGCATTTT
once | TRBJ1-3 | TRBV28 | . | CASSEQSSGNTIYF | TGTGCCAGCAGCGAACAGAGCTCTGGAAACACCATATATTTT
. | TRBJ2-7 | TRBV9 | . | CASSTGPGYEQYF | TGTGCCAGCAGCACCGGACCAGGGTACGAGCAGTACTTC
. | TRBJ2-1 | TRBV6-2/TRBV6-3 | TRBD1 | CASSSRDRLNEQFF | TGTGCCAGCAGTTCTCGGGACAGGTTAAATGAGCAGTTCTTC
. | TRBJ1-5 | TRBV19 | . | CASSMILGRGPQHF | TGTGCCAGTAGTATGATCCTAGGCAGGGGGCCCCAGCATTTT
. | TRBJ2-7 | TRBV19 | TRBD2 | CASSMSGRSYEQYF | TGTGCCAGTAGTATGAGCGGGAGATCCTACGAGCAGTACTTC
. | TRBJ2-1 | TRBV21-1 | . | CASSIGQNNEQFF | TGTGCCAGCAGCATTGGGCAGAACAATGAGCAGTTCTTC
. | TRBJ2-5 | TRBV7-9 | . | CASRYEQETQYF | TGTGCCAGCAGATACGAGCAAGAGACCCAGTACTTC
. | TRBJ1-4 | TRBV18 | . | CASSPGANEKLFF | TGTGCCAGCTCACCAGGGGCGAATGAAAAACTGTTTTTT
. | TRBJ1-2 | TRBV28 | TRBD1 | CASTLRGRSRGYTF | TGTGCCAGCACCCTAAGGGGGCGCTCACGGGGCTACACCTTC
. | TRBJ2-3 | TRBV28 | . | CASSTEPVDTQYF | TGTGCCAGCAGCACTGAGCCGGTAGATACGCAGTATTTT
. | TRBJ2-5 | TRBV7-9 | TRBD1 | CASSLALTTGTGKTQYF | TGTGCCAGCAGCTTAGCGCTAACGACCGGGACAGGGAAGACCCAGTACTTC
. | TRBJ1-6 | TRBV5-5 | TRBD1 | CASSLSPGTGVVAPLHF | TGTGCCAGCAGCTTAAGCCCCGGGACAGGGGTTGTCGCACCCCTCCACTTT
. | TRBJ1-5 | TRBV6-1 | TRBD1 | CASSEEGTGWVQPQHF | TGTGCCAGCAGTGAAGAGGGGACAGGGTGGGTCCAGCCCCAGCATTTT
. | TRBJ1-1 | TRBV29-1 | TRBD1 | CSVYRGQMNTEAFF | TGCAGCGTTTACAGGGGGCAAATGAACACTGAAGCTTTCTTT
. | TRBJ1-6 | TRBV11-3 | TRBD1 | CASSSGQENSPLHF | TGTGCCAGCAGCTCGGGACAGGAGAATTCACCCCTCCACTTT
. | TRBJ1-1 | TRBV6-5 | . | CASSPTRRDTEAFF | TGTGCCAGCAGCCCGACGAGGCGAGACACTGAAGCTTTCTTT
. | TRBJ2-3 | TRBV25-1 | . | CASSLQGLGTDTQYF | TGTGCCAGCAGTTTGCAGGGGCTCGGCACAGATACGCAGTATTTT
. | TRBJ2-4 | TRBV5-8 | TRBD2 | CASSFRGVDTGPRNIQYF | TGTGCCAGCAGCTTTCGGGGGGTGGATACAGGTCCGAGAAACATTCAGTACTTC
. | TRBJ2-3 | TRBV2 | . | CASRFVVSTDTQYF | TGTGCCAGCAGGTTCGTAGTGAGCACAGATACGCAGTATTTT